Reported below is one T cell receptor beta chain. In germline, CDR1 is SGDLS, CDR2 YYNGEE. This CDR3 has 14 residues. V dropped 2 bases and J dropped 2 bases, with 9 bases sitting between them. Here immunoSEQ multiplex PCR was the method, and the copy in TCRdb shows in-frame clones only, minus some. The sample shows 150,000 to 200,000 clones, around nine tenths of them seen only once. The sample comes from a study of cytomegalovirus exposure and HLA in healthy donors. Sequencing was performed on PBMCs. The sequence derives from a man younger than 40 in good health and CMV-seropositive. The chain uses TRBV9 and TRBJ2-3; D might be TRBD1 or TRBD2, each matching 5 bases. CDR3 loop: CASSVWGNTDTQYF. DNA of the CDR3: TGTGCCAGCAGCGTGTGGGGGAACACAGATACGCAGTATTTT.